This TCR beta chain was recorded in a study of monozygotic twins with inflammatory bowel disease. TCRdb reprocessed the 5' RACE reads, with one entry per CDR3 protein and no DNA. The sample table sets out about 170,000 distinct CDR3 sequences. Study conclusions and caveats: Repertoire similarity did not differ between concordant and discordant twins, possibly owing to limited power. Patients with IBD had less TCRbeta diversity (inverse Simpson) than their healthy co-twins. Especially with disease activity, IBD patients shared fewer clonotypes with others than healthy twins did.

This CDR3 spans 11 amino acids. The germline CDR1 and CDR2 sequences are ENHRY and SYGVKD. For this clonotype: The antigen is not known.

Sequenced material: blood. The J gene is TRBJ1-1, the V gene TRBV10-3; the D call of TRBD1 rests on TCRdb alone, since no DNA is present to check it. The receptor was isolated from a human donor with ulcerative colitis or Crohn's disease, or a healthy co-twin of an affected twin (not recorded which). The CDR3 loop is CAISPGHGTFF.